Presented here are 15 T cell receptor beta chains from one specimen sequenced in a study of CXCR3 chemokines and chemotherapy response in bladder cancer. MiXCR, applied by TCRdb to the PCR reads, yields one record per CDR3 protein. The profile shows more than 4,000 distinct CDR3 sequences, roughly an eighth of them singletons. This sample was gathered from a patient whose treatment included neoadjuvant chemotherapy. Receptors were obtained from a human donor with bladder cancer that responded to neoadjuvant chemotherapy.

V is TRBV20-1 and J is TRBJ2-7, with 14 bases identical to TRBD2. The CDR3 spans 17 residues. CDR1 and CDR2 (germline): DFQATT, SNEGSKA (reference sequence). The junction had 9 bases not matched to a gene; V was cut back by 0 bases and J by 5 bases. The chain's CDR3 is CSARDQGLAGGKNEQYF. The CDR3 DNA follows: TGCAGTGCTAGAGATCAAGGACTAGCGGGAGGCAAGAACGAGCAGTACTTC.

The chain recombines TRBV20-1 with TRBJ2-3; 11 bases fit TRBD2. The CDR3 covers 16 residues. The germline gives CDR1 DFQATT, CDR2 SNEGSKA (reference sequence). With 3 bases clipped from V and 7 bases from J, the junction kept 12 bases outside the gene matches. The DNA of the CDR3 is TGCAGTGCTAGCGCAGGGACTAGCGGATACAGTTATACGCAGTATTTT. It codes for CSASAGTSGYSYTQYF.

The CDR3 here is CASSFETAIYEQYF. The CDR3 nucleotides read TGTGCCAGCAGTTTCGAGACAGCCATCTACGAGCAGTACTTC. J is TRBJ2-7 and V is TRBV28, with D tentatively TRBD1 (5 bases). Germline CDR1 MDHEN, CDR2 SYDVKM. V dropped 3 bases and J dropped 3 bases, with 12 bases sitting between them. The CDR3 has 14 amino acids.

This clonotype was picked up many times. The chain has TRBV5-5 and TRBJ1-6; possibly TRBD1 for D (5 bases). Germline CDR1 reads SGHKS; CDR2 reads YYEKEE (reference sequence). This CDR3 comprises 16 residues. V was trimmed by 3 bases and J by 7 bases, leaving 17 bases between them. The CDR3 DNA follows: TGTGCCAGCAGCTCGGCAACCGGGACGGAGAATTCACCCCTCCACTTT. Amino acids: CASSSATGTENSPLHF.

This clonotype is judged medium-sized. This chain uses TRBV30 with TRBJ2-7; 7 bases are shared with TRBD1. After removal of 1 base from V and 3 bases from J, the junction contained 3 bases not matched to a gene. Germline values: CDR1 GTSNPN, CDR2 SVGIG (reference sequence). There are 13 residues in the CDR3. CDR3 residues: CAWSGNRGYEQYF. Here the CDR3 DNA reads TGTGCCTGGAGTGGCAACAGGGGCTACGAGCAGTACTTC.

By share, this clonotype counts as medium-sized. This chain links TRBV6-6 with TRBJ1-4, with D unclear. The CDR3 contains 15 residues. Germline V gene sequence: CDR1 MNHNY, CDR2 SVGAGI (reference sequence). V was pared by 2 bases and J by 6 bases, with 13 bases between. The CDR3 loop reads CASSYTPVSDEKLFF. The CDR3 region has the DNA TGTGCCAGCAGTTACACCCCTGTCTCTGATGAAAAACTGTTTTTT.

This clonotype was counted many times. The chain is built from TRBV24-1 and TRBJ2-7, with D tentatively TRBD2 (5 bases). CDR3 size: 15 residues. V was cut by 2 bases and J by 2 bases, with 12 bases left in between. CDR1 is KGHDR and CDR2 is SFDVKD in the germline V gene. CDR3 bases: TGTGCCACCAGTGATTCCCGGGAAATTCCCTACGAGCAGTACTTC. Translation gives CATSDSREIPYEQYF.

By frequency in the sample, this clonotype is medium-sized. The chain joins TRBV6-6 to TRBJ1-4, with D tentatively TRBD1 (6 bases). Germline V lookup: CDR1 MNHNY, CDR2 SVGAGI (reference sequence). Trimming cost V 4 bases and J 7 bases, with 16 bases left between them. This CDR3 region has 15 residues. The CDR3: CASSSPQGLGEKLFF. For the CDR3, the DNA is TGTGCCAGCAGTTCCCCACAGGGACTGGGTGAAAAACTGTTTTTT.

This clonotype is deemed medium-sized. This chain connects TRBV24-1 to TRBJ2-1; 8 nucleotides align to TRBD2. J was trimmed by 5 bases and V by 6 bases; bases with no gene match: 2. Germline CDR1 and CDR2: KGHDR and SFDVKD. The CDR3 is 13 amino acids. As DNA, the CDR3 is TGTGCCACCAGTACTAGCGGAAACAATGAGCAGTTCTTC. Its protein product is CATSTSGNNEQFF.

This clonotype was seen repeatedly, ten times or more. This chain uses TRBV15 with TRBJ2-1, with TRBD1 matching over 11 bases. This CDR3 contains 14 residues. J lost 7 bases, V lost 6 bases, and 5 bases had no gene match. Germline V lookup: CDR1 LNHNV, CDR2 YYDKDF (reference sequence). CDR3 in DNA: TGTGCCACCAGAGGACAGGGGGCGCGTAATGAGCAGTTCTTC. Protein sequence: CATRGQGARNEQFF.

This clonotype has ten or more counts. The chain links TRBV27 to TRBJ2-1; 13 positions agree with TRBD2. CDR3 length: 16 residues. CDR1 and CDR2 from the germline V gene are MNHEY and SMNVEV (reference sequence). Trimming took 3 bases from V and 9 from J; bases not matched to a gene: 8. The CDR3 here is CASSLSPTSGRPEQFF. CDR3 coding DNA: TGTGCCAGCAGTTTGTCACCGACTAGCGGGAGGCCTGAGCAGTTCTTC.

On this clonotype itself: A far larger clone differs by one base, so this is likely a read error. The chain links TRBV30 to TRBJ2-1; 8 nucleotides align to TRBD1. The V gene end was trimmed by 1 base and the J gene end by 10 bases; junction bases not matched to a gene: 3. The germline V gene has CDR1 GTSNPN and CDR2 SVGIG (reference sequence). The CDR3 covers 12 residues. The CDR3 reads CAWSDRGYEQFF. The CDR3 coding sequence is TGTGCCTGGAGTGACAGGGGGTACGAGCAGTTCTTC.

This clonotype is deemed medium-sized. This chain uses TRBV19 with TRBJ1-4; 9 bases fit TRBD1. The CDR3 sequence is 15 residues long. The J segment lost 7 bases and the V segment lost 3 bases, leaving 6 bases of the junction unmatched. CDR1 is LNHDA, CDR2 SQIVND, per germline (reference sequence). The CDR3 coding sequence is TGTGCCAGTAGTATTGGACAGGGGACGGGTGAAAAACTGTTTTTT. Its protein is CASSIGQGTGEKLFF.

In its sample, this clonotype was seen many times. This chain's CDR3 is CASSPTSHWETQYF. The CDR3 DNA reads as TGTGCCAGCAGTCCGACTAGCCACTGGGAGACCCAGTACTTC. The chain carries TRBV12-3 or TRBV12-4 and TRBJ2-5; 7 nucleotides align to TRBD2. The length of the CDR3 is 14 residues. J was trimmed by 5 bases and V by 5 bases; bases with no gene match: 8.

J is TRBJ2-3 and V is TRBV12-3 or TRBV12-4; TRBD2 agrees at 11 bases. V was clipped by 6 bases and J by 2 bases; unmatched bases: 10. The CDR3 loop spans 17 amino acids. The CDR3 region is CASSLAGGFQFTDTQYF. CDR3 DNA: TGTGCCAGCAGCCTAGCGGGAGGATTCCAATTCACAGATACGCAGTATTTT.